This TCR beta chain was documented in a study of blood T cell repertoires in COVID-19. Original analysis: Reference gene primer amplification gave estimated nucleated cell counts. Sequencing was performed with immunoSEQ multiplex PCR; in TCRdb, only in-frame clones are kept and a portion is missing. Clonal size and the V and J genes are those of that table, whereas D and trimming came from the DNA. Of about 270,000 clones listed, around 86% were seen once; the top ten hold approximately 2.4%. The receptor was derived from a woman aged 18 to 35 who had recovered from COVID-19. Sequencing used PBMCs or T cells enriched from blood (not recorded which).

CDR3 residues: CASSSTGDYYEQYF. CDR3 bases: TGTGCCAGCAGTTCCACAGGGGATTACTACGAGCAGTACTTC. The rearrangement links TRBV27 to TRBJ2-7, with 7 bases lining up with TRBD1. J gave up 3 bases and V 4 bases, and 6 bases lay outside the gene matches. Germline V lookup: CDR1 MNHEY, CDR2 SMNVEV (reference sequence). The CDR3 length is 14 residues.